This T cell receptor (beta chain) comes out of a study of blood T cell repertoires in COVID-19. Study at large: The United States, Italy and Spain were the sources of the acute and convalescent COVID-19 samples. The cDNA or gDNA used as material had been derived from T cells, B-cell-depleted T cells, or PBMCs.

Germline V gene sequence: CDR1 SGHRS, CDR2 YFSETQ. This CDR3 has 16 amino acids. With 0 bases clipped from V and 8 bases from J, the junction kept 12 bases outside the gene matches. Authors' methods: Amplifying reference gene primers gave estimates of nucleated cell counts. Sequenced by immunoSEQ multiplex PCR; TCRdb stores in-frame clones only, minus some. Clonal size and the V and J genes are those of that table, whereas D and trimming came from the DNA. This sample has a few hundred thousand clones; about nine tenths occur once, and the top ten carry roughly 2.3%. Sequencing was done on a sample of peripheral blood. The sequence came from a man between 18 and 35 years old with active or convalescent COVID-19. This chain joins TRBV5-1 and TRBJ1-2; 8 bases match TRBD1. CDR3 loop: CASSLEGTGTPGGYTF. In DNA, the CDR3 is TGCGCCAGCAGCTTGGAAGGGACAGGAACGCCCGGGGGCTACACCTTC.